These 15 T cell receptor beta chains share one sample of origin, sequenced in a study of cytomegalovirus exposure and HLA in healthy donors. The PCR used 60 Vbeta and 13 Jbeta primers. Profiling relied on immunoSEQ multiplex PCR, and the TCRdb table lists in-frame clones only, not all of them. Of 95,000 to 150,000 clones in the sample, approximately 72% were seen once. Input material: PBMCs. These receptors were obtained from a young man in good health and CMV-seronegative.

This chain joins TRBV30 and TRBJ1-1; possible D gene TRBD1, 5 bases. CDR3 size: 16 residues. Germline V gene data show CDR1 as GTSNPN and CDR2 as SVGIG (reference sequence). V lost 0 bases and J 4 bases, leaving 18 bases between the germline ends. The CDR3 region is CAWSVQAVRVVTEAFF. CDR3 nucleotides: TGTGCCTGGAGTGTACAGGCGGTGCGCGTGGTCACTGAAGCTTTCTTT. The entire variable domain, with the rest obtained from reference TRBV30 and TRBJ1-1, is as follows: SQTIHQWPATLVQPVGSPLSLECTVEGTSNPNLYWYRQAAGRGLQLLFYSVGIGQISSEVPQNLSASRPQDRQFILSSKKLLLSDSGFYLCAWSVQAVRVVTEAFFGQGTRLTVV.

This chain joins TRBV11-2 and TRBJ1-1; 7 nucleotides match TRBD1. After removal of 1 base from V and 5 bases from J, the junction contained 4 bases not matched to a gene. Looked up from germline, CDR1 is SGHAT and CDR2 is FQNNGV. The CDR3 has 14 residues. The CDR3 bases are TGTGCCAGCAGCTTAGCCACAGGGGTGACTGAAGCTTTCTTT. Amino acid sequence: CASSLATGVTEAFF.

This rearrangement joins TRBV9 to TRBJ2-6, with a possible D match to TRBD2 (6 bases). The CDR3 has 15 amino acids. Trimming took 7 bases from V and 3 from J, leaving 14 bases between them. The V gene's germline CDR1 is SGDLS and CDR2 YYNGEE. CDR3 nucleotide sequence: TGTGCCAGCGGCGGGGTGCGGGGTGGGGCCAACGTCCTGACTTTC. Its protein product is CASGGVRGGANVLTF.

This sequence joins TRBV29-1 and TRBJ1-1; a possible D gene is TRBD1 (5 bases). The CDR3 has 16 amino acids. Trimming took off 7 bases at V and 7 bases at J, with 28 bases between the two ends. Germline CDR1 SQVTM, CDR2 ANQGSEA. The CDR3 loop reads CSAGEGTQYRRGEAFF. Here the CDR3 DNA reads TGCAGCGCGGGGGAGGGGACGCAGTACCGACGTGGTGAAGCTTTCTTT.

The rearrangement joins TRBV4-3 to TRBJ2-7, with 7 bases aligning to TRBD1. CDR3 length equals 15 residues. Trimming at V came to 2 bases and at J to 3 bases, leaving 7 bases not matched to a gene. CDR1 is LGHNA and CDR2 is YSLEER in the germline V gene. DNA for the CDR3: TGCGCCAGCAGCCAATACAGGACAGGACGCTACGAGCAGTACTTC. Amino acids: CASSQYRTGRYEQYF.

The table lists this clone with a few counts. The chain combines TRBV28 with TRBJ2-3, with D possibly being TRBD2 (6 bases). The germline gives CDR1 MDHEN, CDR2 SYDVKM. The CDR3 covers 17 residues. V lost 2 bases, J lost 6 bases, and 21 bases lay in between. CDR3 amino acids: CASSLISTGERVDTQYF. The DNA for the CDR3 is TGTGCCAGCAGTTTAATTAGTACGGGGGAAAGGGTGGATACGCAGTATTTT.

The chain combines TRBV6-1 with TRBJ2-2, with 7 bases that match TRBD2. V was pared by 4 bases and J by 7 bases, with 9 bases of the junction left unmatched. The CDR3 length is 15 residues. From germline, CDR1 is MNHNS and CDR2 SASEGT. The CDR3 DNA reads as TGTGCCAGCAGTGTACAGCGGGGATTAGGCGGGGAGCTGTTTTTT. It encodes CASSVQRGLGGELFF.

This chain uses TRBV2 with TRBJ1-2; D is undetermined. V lost 1 base and J 2 bases, leaving 5 bases between the germline ends. The germline V gene has CDR1 SNHLY and CDR2 FYNNEI. The CDR3 is 13 residues long. CDR3 amino acids: CASSEGGNYGYTF. The CDR3 bases are TGTGCCAGCAGTGAAGGCGGGAACTATGGCTACACCTTC. Complete variable domain (other parts from reference TRBV2 and TRBJ1-2): EPEVTQTPSHQVTQMGQEVILRCVPISNHLYFYWYRQILGQKVEFLVSFYNNEISEKSEIFDDQFSVERPDGSNFTLKIRSTKLEDSAMYFCASSEGGNYGYTFGSGTRLTVV.

The rearrangement uses TRBV28 and TRBJ1-2; 8 bases map to TRBD1. V was pared by 3 bases and J by 4 bases, with 7 bases of the junction left unmatched. This CDR3 comprises 15 residues. Germline V lookup: CDR1 MDHEN, CDR2 SYDVKM. The CDR3 region is CASSLRDRPLYGYTF. The CDR3, as DNA: TGTGCCAGCAGTTTGAGGGACAGGCCTCTCTATGGCTACACCTTC.

The chain is built from TRBV28 and TRBJ1-2, with D hard to call. V was clipped by 5 bases and J by 7 bases, with 20 bases between them. Germline loops: CDR1 MDHEN, CDR2 SYDVKM. The CDR3 totals 15 residues. This CDR3 reads CASSLDRHLNRGYTF. The CDR3 region has the DNA TGTGCCAGCAGTCTAGACCGCCATCTTAATCGTGGCTACACCTTC.

The chain recombines TRBV7-7 with TRBJ2-2, with D possibly being TRBD1 (6 bases). The V end was cut by 6 bases, the J end by 7 bases, with 9 bases between. The CDR3 spans 12 residues. CDR1 is SSHAT, CDR2 FNYEAQ, per germline (reference sequence). DNA for the CDR3: TGTGCCAGCAGGTCAGGGGTCGGGGAGCTGTTTTTT. Translating it yields CASRSGVGELFF.

The rearrangement uses TRBV28 and TRBJ2-7; D is unclear. The CDR3 sequence is 12 residues long. Germline loops: CDR1 MDHEN, CDR2 SYDVKM. Trimming cost V 3 bases and J 12 bases, with 15 bases left between them. The CDR3 spells CASSFTGARSYF. The DNA of the CDR3 is TGTGCCAGCAGTTTTACCGGAGCCCGGTCGTACTTC.

V usage is TRBV28 and J usage is TRBJ2-5; 13 bases are a match to TRBD2. J gave up 5 bases and V 8 bases, and 5 bases lay outside the gene matches. The germline CDR1 and CDR2 sequences are MDHEN and SYDVKM. The CDR3 extends over 14 amino acids. CDR3 bases: TGTGCCAGCGGAACTAGCGGGAGGGGGGAGACCCAGTACTTC. It codes for CASGTSGRGETQYF.

This clone has just a few counts. The chain couples TRBV6-5 to TRBJ2-6; D is uncertain. The length of the CDR3 is 15 residues. The V gene's germline CDR1 is MNHEY and CDR2 SVGAGI. V gave up 5 bases and J gave up 0 bases, with 8 bases separating them. The CDR3 loop reads CASSLAYSGANVLTF. CDR3 DNA sequence: TGTGCCAGCAGTCTGGCATACTCTGGGGCCAACGTCCTGACTTTC.

There are a few counts of this clone. The chain carries TRBV6-5 and TRBJ1-5, with 11 bases fitting TRBD1. The germline CDR1 and CDR2 sequences are MNHEY and SVGAGI. With V trimmed by 5 bases and J by 6 bases, 9 bases remained unmatched. The CDR3 loop spans 16 amino acids. DNA of the CDR3: TGTGCCAGCAGTAACTTGGGACAGGGGGTGAGTCAGCCCCAGCATTTT. Protein sequence: CASSNLGQGVSQPQHF.